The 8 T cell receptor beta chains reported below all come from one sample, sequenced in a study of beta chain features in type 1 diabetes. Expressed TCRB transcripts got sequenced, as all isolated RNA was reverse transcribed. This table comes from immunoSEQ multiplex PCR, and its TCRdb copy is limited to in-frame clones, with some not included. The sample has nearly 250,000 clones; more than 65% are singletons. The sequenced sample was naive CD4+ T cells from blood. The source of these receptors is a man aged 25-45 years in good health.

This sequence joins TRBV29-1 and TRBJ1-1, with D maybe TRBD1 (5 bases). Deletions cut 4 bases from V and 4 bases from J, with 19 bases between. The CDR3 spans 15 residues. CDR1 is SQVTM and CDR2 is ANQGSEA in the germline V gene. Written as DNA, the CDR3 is TGCAGCGTTGGGCCCGCTTGGCAGGGCGGCACTGAAGCTTTCTTT. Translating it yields CSVGPAWQGGTEAFF.

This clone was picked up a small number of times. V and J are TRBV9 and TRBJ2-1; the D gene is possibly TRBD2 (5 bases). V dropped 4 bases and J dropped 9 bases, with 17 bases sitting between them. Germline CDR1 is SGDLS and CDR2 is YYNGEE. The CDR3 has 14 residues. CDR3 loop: CASSTYGERVEQFF. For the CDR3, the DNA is TGTGCCAGCAGCACATACGGGGAGAGGGTTGAGCAGTTCTTC.

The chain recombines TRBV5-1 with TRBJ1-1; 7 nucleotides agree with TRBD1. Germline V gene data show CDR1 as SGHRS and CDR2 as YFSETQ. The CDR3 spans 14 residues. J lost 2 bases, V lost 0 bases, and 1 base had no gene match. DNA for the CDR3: TGCGCCAGCAGCTTGGACAGGGGAAACACTGAAGCTTTCTTT. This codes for CASSLDRGNTEAFF.

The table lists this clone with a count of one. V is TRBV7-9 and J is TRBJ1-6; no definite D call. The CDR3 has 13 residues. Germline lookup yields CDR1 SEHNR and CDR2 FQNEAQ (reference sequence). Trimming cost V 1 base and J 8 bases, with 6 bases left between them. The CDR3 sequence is CASSLDWDSPLHF. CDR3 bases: TGTGCCAGCAGCTTAGACTGGGATTCACCCCTCCACTTT.

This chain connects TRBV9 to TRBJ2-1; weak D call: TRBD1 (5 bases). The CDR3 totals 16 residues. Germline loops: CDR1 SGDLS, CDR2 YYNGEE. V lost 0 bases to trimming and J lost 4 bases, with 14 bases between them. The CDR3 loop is CASSVDGARQYNEQFF. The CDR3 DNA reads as TGTGCCAGCAGCGTAGATGGGGCTAGACAATACAATGAGCAGTTCTTC. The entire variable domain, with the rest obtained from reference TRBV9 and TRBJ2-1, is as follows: DSGVTQTPKHLITATGQRVTLRCSPRSGDLSVYWYQQSLDQGLQFLIQYYNGEERAKGNILERFSAQQFPDLHSELNLSSLELGDSALYFCASSVDGARQYNEQFFGPGTRLTVL.

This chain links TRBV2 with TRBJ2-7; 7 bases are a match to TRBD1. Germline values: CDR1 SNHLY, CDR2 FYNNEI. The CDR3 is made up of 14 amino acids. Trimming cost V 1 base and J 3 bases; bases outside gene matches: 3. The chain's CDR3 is CASSEDRGGYEQYF. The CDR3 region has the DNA TGTGCCAGCAGTGAAGACAGGGGCGGCTACGAGCAGTACTTC.

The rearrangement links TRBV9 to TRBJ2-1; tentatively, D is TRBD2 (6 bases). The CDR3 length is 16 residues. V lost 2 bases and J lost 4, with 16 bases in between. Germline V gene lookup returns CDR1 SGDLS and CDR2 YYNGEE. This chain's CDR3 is CASSVGLTGGYNEQFF. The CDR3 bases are TGTGCCAGCAGCGTGGGACTCACCGGTGGTTACAATGAGCAGTTCTTC. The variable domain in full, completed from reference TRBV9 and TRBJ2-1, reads DSGVTQTPKHLITATGQRVTLRCSPRSGDLSVYWYQQSLDQGLQFLIQYYNGEERAKGNILERFSAQQFPDLHSELNLSSLELGDSALYFCASSVGLTGGYNEQFFGPGTRLTVL.

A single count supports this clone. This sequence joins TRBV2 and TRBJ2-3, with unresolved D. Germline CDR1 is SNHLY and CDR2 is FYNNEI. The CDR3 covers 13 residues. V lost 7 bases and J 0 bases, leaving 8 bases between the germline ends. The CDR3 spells CASKADSTDTQYF. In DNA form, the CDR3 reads TGTGCCAGCAAAGCCGATAGCACAGATACGCAGTATTTT. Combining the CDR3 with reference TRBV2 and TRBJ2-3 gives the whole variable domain EPEVTQTPSHQVTQMGQEVILRCVPISNHLYFYWYRQILGQKVEFLVSFYNNEISEKSEIFDDQFSVERPDGSNFTLKIRSTKLEDSAMYFCASKADSTDTQYFGPGTRLTVL.